The 6 T cell receptor beta chains listed next were all sequenced from one sample in a study of T cell responses to AZD1222 COVID-19 vaccine. Method: immunoSEQ multiplex PCR; TCRdb's copy keeps in-frame clones and lacks some. There are roughly 93,000 clones in the sample; about 86% occur only once, and approximately 6.8% lies in the top ten. This specimen consisted of peripheral blood, obtained on day 0 of AZD1222 vaccination. These receptor sequences come from an adult in good health.

Of note for this clone: A junction end diverges from the germline sequence, so it may reflect a read error. The chain joins TRBV2 to TRBJ2-1; the D gene is possibly TRBD1 (6 bases). Germline-derived CDR1 and CDR2 are SNHLY and FYNNEI. The CDR3 sequence is 12 residues long. Here the CDR3 reads CASTDRNNEQFF. Here the CDR3 DNA reads TGTGCGAGCACGGACAGAAATAATGAGCAGTTCTTC.

The CDR3 nucleotides are TGTGCCAGCAGTACTCGAGGAGTGGGACAGGGGGCGCCTGGCTACACCTTC. This sequence encodes CASSTRGVGQGAPGYTF. The chain combines TRBV25-1 with TRBJ1-2; 12 bases map to TRBD1. The germline CDR1 and CDR2 sequences are MGHDK and SYGVNS. This CDR3 region has 17 residues. Unmatched junction bases numbered 14, after V lost 5 bases and J lost 7 bases.

This CDR3 reads CASRKGDSNYGYTF. CDR3 DNA: TGTGCCAGCAGGAAAGGAGACTCCAACTATGGCTACACCTTC. This sequence joins TRBV6-5 and TRBJ1-2; no clear D gene. Germline V gives CDR1 MNHEY, CDR2 SVGAGI. The CDR3 sequence is 14 residues long. The germline V and J ends were trimmed by 6 bases and 2 bases, with 13 bases remaining between them.

The rearrangement links TRBV12-3 or TRBV12-4 to TRBJ2-5; D tentatively reads TRBD1 or TRBD2 (5 bases each). CDR3 length: 13 amino acids. Trimming left V 7 bases short and J 3 bases short, with 12 bases between. Written as DNA, the CDR3 is TGTGCCAGCACCCCCGAGGGGAAAGAGACCCAGTACTTC. Translating gives CASTPEGKETQYF.

The V call is TRBV20-1, the J call TRBJ2-1; D call uncertain. V lost 6 bases to trimming and J lost 7 bases, with 10 bases between them. The germline V gene encodes CDR1 DFQATT and CDR2 SNEGSKA (reference sequence). This CDR3 is built from 11 residues. CDR3 sequence: CSARIYNEQFF. The CDR3 region has the DNA TGCAGTGCGCGGATCTATAATGAGCAGTTCTTC.

The genes are TRBV3-1 (or the pseudogene TRBV3-2) and TRBJ2-2; 8 nucleotides line up with TRBD1. The CDR3 totals 16 residues. The germline V gene encodes CDR1 LGHDT and CDR2 YNNKEL (reference sequence). V trimming: 5 bases; J trimming: 1 base; junction bases outside the gene matches: 6. CDR3 in DNA: TGTGCCAGCAGCTATATACAGGGGGGGAACACCGGGGAGCTGTTTTTT. Amino acid sequence: CASSYIQGGNTGELFF.